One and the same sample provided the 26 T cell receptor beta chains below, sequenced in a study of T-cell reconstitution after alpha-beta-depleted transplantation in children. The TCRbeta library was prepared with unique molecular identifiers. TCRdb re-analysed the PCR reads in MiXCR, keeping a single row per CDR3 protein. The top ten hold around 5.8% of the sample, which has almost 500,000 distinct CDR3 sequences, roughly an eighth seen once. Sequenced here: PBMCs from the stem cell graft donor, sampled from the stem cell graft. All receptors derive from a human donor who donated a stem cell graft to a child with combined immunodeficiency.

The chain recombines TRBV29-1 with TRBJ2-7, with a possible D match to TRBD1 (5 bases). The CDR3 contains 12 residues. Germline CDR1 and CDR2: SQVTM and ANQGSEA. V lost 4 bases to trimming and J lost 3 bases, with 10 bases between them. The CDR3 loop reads CSVVGALYEQYF. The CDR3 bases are TGCAGCGTTGTTGGGGCCCTCTACGAGCAGTACTTC.

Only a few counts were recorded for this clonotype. The CDR3 loop reads CASSQYYRDPNYGYTF. The CDR3 coding sequence is TGTGCCAGCAGTCAATATTACAGGGATCCTAACTATGGCTACACCTTC. The rearrangement uses TRBV6-1 and TRBJ1-2, with D tentatively TRBD1 (6 bases). The CDR3 is 16 amino acids. The V end was cut by 5 bases, the J end by 0 bases, with 16 bases between. The germline V gene has CDR1 MNHNS and CDR2 SASEGT.

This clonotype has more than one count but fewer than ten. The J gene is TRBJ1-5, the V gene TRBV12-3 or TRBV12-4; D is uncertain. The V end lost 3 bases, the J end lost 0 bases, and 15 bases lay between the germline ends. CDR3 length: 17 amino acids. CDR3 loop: CASSFGGQAYSNQPQHF. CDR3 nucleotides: TGTGCCAGCAGTTTCGGCGGGCAGGCATATAGCAATCAGCCCCAGCATTTT.

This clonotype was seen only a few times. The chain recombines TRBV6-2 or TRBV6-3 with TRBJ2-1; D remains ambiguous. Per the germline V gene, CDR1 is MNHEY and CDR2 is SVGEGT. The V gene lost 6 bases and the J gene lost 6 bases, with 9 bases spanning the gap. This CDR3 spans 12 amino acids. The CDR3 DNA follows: TGTGCCAGCAGCGGGTGGCTCAATGAGCAGTTCTTC. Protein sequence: CASSGWLNEQFF.

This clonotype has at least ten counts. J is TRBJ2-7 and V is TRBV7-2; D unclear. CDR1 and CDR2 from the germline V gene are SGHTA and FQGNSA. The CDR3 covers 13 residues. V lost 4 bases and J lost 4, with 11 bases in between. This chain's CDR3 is CASSSDSRYEQYF. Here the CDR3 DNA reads TGTGCCAGCAGCTCAGACTCTAGGTACGAGCAGTACTTC.

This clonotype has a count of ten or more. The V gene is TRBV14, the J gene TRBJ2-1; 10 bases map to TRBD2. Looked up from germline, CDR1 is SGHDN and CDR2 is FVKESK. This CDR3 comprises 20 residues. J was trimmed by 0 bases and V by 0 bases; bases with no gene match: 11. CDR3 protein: CASSQDLGLAYHSSYNEQFF. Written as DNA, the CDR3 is TGTGCCAGCAGCCAAGACTTGGGACTAGCGTACCACAGCTCCTACAATGAGCAGTTCTTC.

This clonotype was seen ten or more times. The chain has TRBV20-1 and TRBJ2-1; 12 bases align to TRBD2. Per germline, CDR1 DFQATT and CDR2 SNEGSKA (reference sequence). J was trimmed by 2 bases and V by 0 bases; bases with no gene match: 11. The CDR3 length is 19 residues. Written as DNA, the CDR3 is TGCAGTGCTAGAGATAGCGGTGCGGCTAGCGGGAGGGCCTACAATGAGCAGTTCTTC. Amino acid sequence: CSARDSGAASGRAYNEQFF.

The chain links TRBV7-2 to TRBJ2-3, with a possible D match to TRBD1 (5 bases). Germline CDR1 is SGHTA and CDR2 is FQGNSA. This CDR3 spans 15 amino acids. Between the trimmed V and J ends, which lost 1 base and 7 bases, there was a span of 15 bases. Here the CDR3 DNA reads TGTGCCAGCAGCTTAGAAGCCCTACAGGTTCATACGCAGTATTTT. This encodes CASSLEALQVHTQYF.

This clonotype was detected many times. Written as DNA, the CDR3 is TGCGCCAGCAGCGGTGGACAGGGTTCTCGTAGTGAGCAGTTCTTC. It specifies CASSGGQGSRSEQFF. The V call is TRBV5-1, the J call TRBJ2-1, with 8 bases lining up with TRBD1. The trim removed 4 bases at V and 9 bases at J, leaving 12 bases unmatched. The CDR3 spans 15 residues. Germline V gene data show CDR1 as SGHRS and CDR2 as YFSETQ.

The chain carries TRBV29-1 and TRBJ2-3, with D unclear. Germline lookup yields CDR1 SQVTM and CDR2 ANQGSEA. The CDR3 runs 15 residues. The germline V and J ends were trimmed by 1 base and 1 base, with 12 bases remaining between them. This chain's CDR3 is CSVEGPSIRTDTQYF. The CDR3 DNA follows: TGCAGCGTTGAAGGGCCATCCATTCGCACAGATACGCAGTATTTT.

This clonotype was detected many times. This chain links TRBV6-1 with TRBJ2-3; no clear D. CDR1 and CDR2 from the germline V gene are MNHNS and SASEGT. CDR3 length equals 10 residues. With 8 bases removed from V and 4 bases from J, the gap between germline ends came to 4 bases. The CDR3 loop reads CASRPDTQYF. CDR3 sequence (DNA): TGTGCCAGCCGTCCAGATACGCAGTATTTT.

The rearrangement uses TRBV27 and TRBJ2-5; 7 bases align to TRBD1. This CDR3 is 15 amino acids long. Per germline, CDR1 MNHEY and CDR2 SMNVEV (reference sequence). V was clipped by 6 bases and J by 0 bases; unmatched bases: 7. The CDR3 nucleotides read TGTGCCAGCAGCCAGACAGGGCGGTACCAAGAGACCCAGTACTTC. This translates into CASSQTGRYQETQYF.

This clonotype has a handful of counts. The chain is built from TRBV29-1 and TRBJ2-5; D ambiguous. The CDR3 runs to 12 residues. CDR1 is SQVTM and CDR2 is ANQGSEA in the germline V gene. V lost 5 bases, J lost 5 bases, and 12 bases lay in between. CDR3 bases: TGCAGCGTTTCCTTTGACCGGGAGACCCAGTACTTC. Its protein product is CSVSFDRETQYF.

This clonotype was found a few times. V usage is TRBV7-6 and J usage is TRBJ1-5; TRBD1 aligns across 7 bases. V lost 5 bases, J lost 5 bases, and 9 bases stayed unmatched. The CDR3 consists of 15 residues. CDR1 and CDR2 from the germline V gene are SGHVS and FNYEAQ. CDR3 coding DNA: TGTGCCAGCAGCCCCGGACAGGCGAGGGATCAGCCCCAGCATTTT. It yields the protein CASSPGQARDQPQHF.

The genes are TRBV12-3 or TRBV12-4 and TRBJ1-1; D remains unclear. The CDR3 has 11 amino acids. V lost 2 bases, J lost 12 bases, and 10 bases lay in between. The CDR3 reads CASSLQISTFF. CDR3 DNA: TGTGCCAGCAGTTTACAGATTTCAACTTTCTTT.

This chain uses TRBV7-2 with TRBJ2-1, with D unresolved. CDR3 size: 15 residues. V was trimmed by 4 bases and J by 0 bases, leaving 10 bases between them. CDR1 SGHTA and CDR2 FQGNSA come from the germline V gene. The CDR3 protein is CASSSQTSSYNEQFF. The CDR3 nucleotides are TGTGCCAGCAGCTCCCAGACAAGCTCCTACAATGAGCAGTTCTTC. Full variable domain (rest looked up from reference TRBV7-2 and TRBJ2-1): GAGVSQSPSNKVTEKGKDVELRCDPISGHTALYWYRQSLGQGLEFLIYFQGNSAPDKSGLPSDRFSAERTGGSVSTLTIQRTQQEDSAVYLCASSSQTSSYNEQFFGPGTRLTVL.

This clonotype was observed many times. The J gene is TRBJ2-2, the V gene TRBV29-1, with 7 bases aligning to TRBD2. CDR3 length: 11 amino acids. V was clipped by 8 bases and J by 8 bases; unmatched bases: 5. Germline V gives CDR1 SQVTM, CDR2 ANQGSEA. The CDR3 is CSIGRAGELFF. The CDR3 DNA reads TGCAGCATAGGGAGGGCTGGGGAGCTGTTTTTT.

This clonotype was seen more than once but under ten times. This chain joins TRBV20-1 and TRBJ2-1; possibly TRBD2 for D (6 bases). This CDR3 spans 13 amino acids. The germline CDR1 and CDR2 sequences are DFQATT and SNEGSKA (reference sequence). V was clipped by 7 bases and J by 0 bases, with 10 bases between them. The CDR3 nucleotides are TGCAGTGGGAGGGCCCCCTCCTACAATGAGCAGTTCTTC. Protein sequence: CSGRAPSYNEQFF.

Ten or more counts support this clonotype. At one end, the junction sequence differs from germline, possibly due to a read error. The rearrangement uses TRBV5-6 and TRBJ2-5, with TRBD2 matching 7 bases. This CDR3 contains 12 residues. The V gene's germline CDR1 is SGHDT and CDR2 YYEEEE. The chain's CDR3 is CASSFLAVTVDF. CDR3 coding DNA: TGTGCCAGCAGCTTTCTAGCGGTAACGGTGGACTTC.

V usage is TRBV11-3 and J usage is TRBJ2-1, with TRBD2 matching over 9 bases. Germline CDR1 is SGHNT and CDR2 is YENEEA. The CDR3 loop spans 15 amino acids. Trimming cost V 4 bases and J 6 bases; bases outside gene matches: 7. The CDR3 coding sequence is TGTGCCAGCAGCTCTACTAGCGGGCCCCTCAATGAGCAGTTCTTC. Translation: CASSSTSGPLNEQFF.

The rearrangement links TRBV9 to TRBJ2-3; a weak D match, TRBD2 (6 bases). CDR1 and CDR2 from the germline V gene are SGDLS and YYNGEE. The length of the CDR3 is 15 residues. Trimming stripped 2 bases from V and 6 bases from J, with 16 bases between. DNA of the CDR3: TGTGCCAGCAGCGTTCTAGCGAGTGGTGGCGATACGCAGTATTTT. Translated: CASSVLASGGDTQYF.

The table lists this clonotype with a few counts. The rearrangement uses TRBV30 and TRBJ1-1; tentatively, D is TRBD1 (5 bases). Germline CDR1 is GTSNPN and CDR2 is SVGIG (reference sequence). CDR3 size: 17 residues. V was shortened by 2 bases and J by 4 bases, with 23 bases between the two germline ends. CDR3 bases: TGTGCCTGGAGTTGGTGGCAGGGCCCGGCCGGGGGCACTGAAGCTTTCTTT. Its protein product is CAWSWWQGPAGGTEAFF.

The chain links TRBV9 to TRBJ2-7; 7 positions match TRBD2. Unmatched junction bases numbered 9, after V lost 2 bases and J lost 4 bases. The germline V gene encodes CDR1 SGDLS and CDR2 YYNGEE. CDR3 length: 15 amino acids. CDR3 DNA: TGTGCCAGCAGCGTTGCGGGAGTTCCCCTTTACGAGCAGTACTTC. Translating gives CASSVAGVPLYEQYF. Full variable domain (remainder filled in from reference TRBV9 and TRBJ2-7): DSGVTQTPKHLITATGQRVTLRCSPRSGDLSVYWYQQSLDQGLQFLIQYYNGEERAKGNILERFSAQQFPDLHSELNLSSLELGDSALYFCASSVAGVPLYEQYFGPGTRLTVT.

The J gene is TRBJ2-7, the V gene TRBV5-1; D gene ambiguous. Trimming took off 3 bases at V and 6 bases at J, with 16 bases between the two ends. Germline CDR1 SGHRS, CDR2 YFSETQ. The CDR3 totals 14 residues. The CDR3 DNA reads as TGCGCCAGCAGCTGGACGTTGGGCCCCTGCGAGCAGTACTTC. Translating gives CASSWTLGPCEQYF.

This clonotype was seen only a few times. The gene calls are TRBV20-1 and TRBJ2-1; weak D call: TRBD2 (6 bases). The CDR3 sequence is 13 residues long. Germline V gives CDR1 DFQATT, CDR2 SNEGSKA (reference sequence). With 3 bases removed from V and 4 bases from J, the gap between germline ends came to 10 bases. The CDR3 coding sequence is TGCAGTGCTAGCGGGGGAGCGTACAATGAGCAGTTCTTC. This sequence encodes CSASGGAYNEQFF.

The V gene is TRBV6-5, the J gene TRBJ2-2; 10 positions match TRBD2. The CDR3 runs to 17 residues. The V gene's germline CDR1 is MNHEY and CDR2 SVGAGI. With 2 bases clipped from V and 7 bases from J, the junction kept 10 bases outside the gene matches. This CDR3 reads CASSYPTSGYRIGELFF. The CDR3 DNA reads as TGTGCCAGCAGTTACCCGACTAGCGGGTACAGAATCGGGGAGCTGTTTTTT.